The clone carrying this T cell receptor beta chain was seen a few times. The sample originates from a study of cytomegalovirus exposure and HLA in healthy donors. V gave up 5 bases and J gave up 4 bases, with 9 bases separating them. This CDR3 contains 12 residues. Germline CDR1 and CDR2: LNHDA and SQIVND (reference sequence). This PCR relied on a set of 60 Vbeta primers and 13 Jbeta primers. Generated by immunoSEQ multiplex PCR, the TCRdb table keeps only in-frame clones and is missing some. The table includes 60,000 to 80,000 clones, roughly two thirds detected once. The source of this sequence is a man aged 25-45 years in good health and CMV-seronegative. The chain links TRBV19 to TRBJ2-7; no firm D call. The sequencing input was PBMCs. The CDR3 nucleotides read TGTGCCAGTAGTTCCACAGAGTACGAGCAGTACTTC. Translating gives CASSSTEYEQYF.